This TCR beta chain comes out of a study of shared clonotypes between healthy human individuals. The study, taken as a whole, reports: Rarefaction revealed incomplete sorted-subset sequencing despite large depth.

Sequencing used immunoSEQ multiplex PCR; TCRdb keeps in-frame clones, though not all of them. The sample consists of approximately 1.5 million clones, roughly 98% of them appearing once. J lost 2 bases, V lost 8 bases, and 8 bases had no gene match. Germline loops: CDR1 MNHNS, CDR2 SASEGT. The CDR3 covers 15 residues. About this clone: The antigen remains undetermined.

Material: naive CD4+ T cells sorted from blood. This sample's subset: CD45RA+ positively selected. This sequence was found in a man aged 25 to 40 in good health. The chain couples TRBV6-1 to TRBJ1-5, with 8 bases aligning to TRBD1. CDR3 amino acids: CASGALTGGNQPQHF. As DNA, the CDR3 is TGTGCCAGCGGAGCCCTGACAGGGGGCAATCAGCCCCAGCATTTT.